This T cell receptor beta chain was observed in a study of technical replicates of blood from a few donors. Only in-frame clones appear in the TCRdb table, and some are missing; sequencing was by immunoSEQ multiplex PCR. The repertoire holds 55,000 to 65,000 clones, with approximately 86% as singletons. This CDR3 contains 13 residues. Germline values: CDR1 SGHDN, CDR2 FVKESK. As for this clone: Germline and junction disagree at one end, which may indicate a read error.

Input material: PBMCs. The chain joins TRBV14 to TRBJ1-5; TRBD1 matches 7 bases. This TCR was sampled from a human donor in good health. Some clones in this sample may be carry-over from other donors' samples. The CDR3 DNA is TGTGCCAGCAACGGGACAGCCGTTCAGGCCCAGCATTTT. It translates to CASNGTAVQAQHF.